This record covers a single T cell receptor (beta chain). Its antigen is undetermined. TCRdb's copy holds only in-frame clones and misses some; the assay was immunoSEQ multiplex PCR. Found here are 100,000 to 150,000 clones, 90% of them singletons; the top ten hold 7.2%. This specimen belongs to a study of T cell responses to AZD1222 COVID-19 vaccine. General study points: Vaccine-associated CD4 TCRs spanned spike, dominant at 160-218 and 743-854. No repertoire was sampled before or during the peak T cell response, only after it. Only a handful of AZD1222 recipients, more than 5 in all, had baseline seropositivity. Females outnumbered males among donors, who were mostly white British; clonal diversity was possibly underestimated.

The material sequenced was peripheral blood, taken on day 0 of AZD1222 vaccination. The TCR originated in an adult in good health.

The CDR3 is CASRTGRGYTF. The CDR3 bases are TGTGCCAGCAGAACAGGTAGAGGCTACACCTTC. V is TRBV2 and J is TRBJ1-2, with D possibly TRBD1 on 5 matching bases. Looked up from germline, CDR1 is SNHLY and CDR2 is FYNNEI. Trimming pared 6 bases from V and 8 bases from J, leaving 10 bases between. The CDR3 sequence is 11 residues long.